The 4 T cell receptor beta chains below were found in one sample sequenced in a study of T cells after yellow fever vaccination. Each CDR3 protein gets one entry after TCRdb re-called the 5' RACE reads with MiXCR. The top ten hold approximately 15% of the sample, which has under 700,000 distinct CDR3 sequences, approximately 16% seen once. Material: PBMCs, obtained 5 to 6 days after the first yellow fever vaccination. Receptors were obtained from a man aged 18 to 29 who received the YFV17D yellow fever vaccine.

This rearrangement joins TRBV29-1 to TRBJ1-1, with unresolved D. The germline V gene encodes CDR1 SQVTM and CDR2 ANQGSEA. The CDR3 consists of 12 residues. V was shortened by 1 base and J by 0 bases, with 3 bases between the two germline ends. The CDR3 region has the DNA TGCAGCGTTGAAGGTATGAACACTGAAGCTTTCTTT. Its translation is CSVEGMNTEAFF.

The chain recombines TRBV12-3 or TRBV12-4 with TRBJ2-7; D is unresolved. There are 13 residues in the CDR3. Deletions cut 6 bases from V and 2 bases from J, with 11 bases between. The CDR3 protein is CASSPVQAYEQYF. In DNA, the CDR3 is TGTGCCAGCAGCCCGGTGCAGGCCTACGAGCAGTACTTC.

This clonotype showed up just a few times. V and J are TRBV6-2 or TRBV6-3 and TRBJ2-7, with D perhaps matching TRBD2 (6 bases). CDR1 and CDR2 from the germline V gene are MNHEY and SVGEGT. The V end was cut by 7 bases, the J end by 3 bases, with 25 bases between. The CDR3 length is 17 residues. As DNA, the CDR3 is TGTGCCAGCATCCCACGCTCGCGGGAACGACCGAACTACGAGCAGTACGTC. Its protein product is CASIPRSRERPNYEQYV.

This chain joins TRBV7-9 and TRBJ1-3, with 7 bases fitting TRBD1. The CDR3 totals 17 residues. The V and J ends lost 4 bases and 0 bases, in that order; junction bases with no gene match: 9. Germline V gene sequence: CDR1 SEHNR, CDR2 FQNEAQ (reference sequence). The CDR3 sequence is CASSSSGTAISGNTIYF. DNA of the CDR3: TGTGCCAGCAGCTCGTCCGGGACAGCTATCTCTGGAAACACCATATATTTT.